Listed below are T cell receptor beta chains from one sample, sequenced in a study of T cell repertoires in cytomegalovirus infection. A single record per CDR3 protein comes from TCRdb applying MiXCR to the reads. Of around 530,000 distinct CDR3 sequences listed, more than 15% were seen once; the top ten hold roughly 25%. Sequenced input: CD8+ T cells from PBMCs. All receptors come from a human donor in good health (CMV status not recorded). Some clones in this sample may be carry-over from other donors' samples. Each CDR3 is given with its conserved first and last residue. Each record gives: J gene, D gene, clone size, V gene, CDR3 DNA, CDR3 protein. A D gene is named only where the DNA matches it firmly. Clone size is given for some rows only: seen once, a few or many times, or a class if the clone is expanded.

>TRBJ2-7|.|few|TRBV7-9
TGTGCCAGCAGCTCTAGTGAAAGTACAGCCGAGCAGTACTTC
CASSSSESTAEQYF
>TRBJ2-1|TRBD2|many|TRBV7-3
TGTGCCAGCAGCCCGGGACTAGCGGGAGGCCCCAGGTACAATGATGAGCAGTTCTTC
CASSPGLAGGPRYNDEQFF
>TRBJ2-5|.|many|TRBV24-1
TGTGCCACGGCTAGGCGAGAGACCCAGTACTTC
CATARRETQYF
>TRBJ1-6|.|many|TRBV19
TGTGCCAGTAGTATCGTCCTGGACAGCTCTTATAATTCACCCCTCCACTTT
CASSIVLDSSYNSPLHF
>TRBJ2-1|.|.|TRBV10-3
TGTGCCATCAGTGAGACGGAGGGTGATGAGCAGTTCTTC
CAISETEGDEQFF
>TRBJ2-5|.|.|TRBV12-3/TRBV12-4
TGTGCCAGCAGCCTACTAATTCGGCTAGCGGAAGGGGGGACCCAGTACTTC
CASSLLIRLAEGGTQYF
>TRBJ1-1|TRBD1|many|TRBV7-9
TGTGCCAGCAGCTCGGGACAGGGGGCAAGCACTGAAGCTTTCTTT
CASSSGQGASTEAFF
>TRBJ2-3|TRBD2|.|TRBV7-3
TGTGCCAGCAGCTTAACGGGAGGGGCCCCCACAGATACGCAGTATTTT
CASSLTGGAPTDTQYF
>TRBJ2-1|.|many|TRBV4-1
TGCGCCAGCAGCCAAGATGGCAGGTACAATGAGCAGTTCTTC
CASSQDGRYNEQFF
>TRBJ2-1|.|many|TRBV6-1
TGTGCCAGCATTTCAGGGTCCCCCTACAATGAGCAGTTCTTC
CASISGSPYNEQFF
>TRBJ2-7|TRBD2|few|TRBV7-3
TGTGCCAGCAGCTTAAGATCTCCCGGGGGGGGTTTGATCCGGGGGGTCTCCTACGAGCAGTACTTC
CASSLRSPGGGLIRGVSYEQYF
>TRBJ2-7|.|.|TRBV6-5
TGTGCCAGCAGCCTCCTGGGTCACGAGCAGTACTTC
CASSLLGHEQYF
>TRBJ1-6|.|many|TRBV7-6
TGTGCCAGCAGCTCCGGACAGAATTCACCCCTCCACTTT
CASSSGQNSPLHF
>TRBJ2-1|TRBD2|.|TRBV9
TGTGCCAGCAGCGGCCATAGCGGGAGCGAACTTGAGCAGTTCTTC
CASSGHSGSELEQFF
>TRBJ2-1|TRBD2|.|TRBV7-8
TGTGCCAGCAGTCCCTTGCGGGGGGCGGGGGGGGATGAGCAGTTCTTC
CASSPLRGAGGDEQFF
>TRBJ2-7|.|.|TRBV20-1
TGCAGTGCTAGAGATCATGAGGGGGAAAGCTCCTACGAGCAGTACTTC
CSARDHEGESSYEQYF
>TRBJ1-2|.|.|TRBV5-3
TGTGCCACTTCCTTGGGGGGCTACACCTTC
CATSLGGYTF
>TRBJ2-7|.|many|TRBV7-9
TGTGCCAGCAGCTTTGGGGGTGACAGTCGTTACTTC
CASSFGGDSRYF
>TRBJ2-1|TRBD2|many|TRBV15
TGTGCCACCAGCAGAGATCGGACTAGCGGGAGGGTACCTACTAACAATGAGCAGTTCTTC
CATSRDRTSGRVPTNNEQFF
>TRBJ1-3|.|many|TRBV12-5
TGTGCTAGTGGTTTGTGGGGGAACACCATATATTTT
CASGLWGNTIYF
>TRBJ2-7|.|.|TRBV4-2
TGTGCCAGCAGCCAAGCCCTCGGTCTTAGCCCCGAGCAGTACTTC
CASSQALGLSPEQYF
>TRBJ1-2|TRBD1|.|TRBV7-2
TGTGCCAGCAGCTCCCAGGGGGATGGCTACACCTTC
CASSSQGDGYTF
>TRBJ2-3|.|few|TRBV12-5
TGTGCTAGTGGCCCTTATGGTAGCACAGATACGCAGTATTTT
CASGPYGSTDTQYF
>TRBJ1-6|.|.|TRBV5-6
TGTGCCAGCAGCTTGGCCCAGGGAGGATCACCCCTCCACTTT
CASSLAQGGSPLHF
>TRBJ2-1|.|.|TRBV3-1
TGTGCCAGCAGCCGCGGGGCCATCAATGAGCAGTTCTTC
CASSRGAINEQFF
>TRBJ1-1|TRBD1|many|TRBV14
TGTGCCAGCAGCCTCCGGGACAGGGGGGACACTGAAGCTTTCTTT
CASSLRDRGDTEAFF
>TRBJ1-5|TRBD1|many|TRBV4-2
TGTGCCAGCAGCCAAGTTGTGTTGGGGTCCGGACAGGGGACCGATCAGCCCCAGCATTTT
CASSQVVLGSGQGTDQPQHF
>TRBJ1-1|.|.|TRBV4-1
TGCGCCAGCAGCCCCTTGTCAGGATTGAGCGTGATTCCTTGGACTTTCTTT
CASSPLSGLSVIPWTFF
>TRBJ1-5|.|many|TRBV7-8
TGTGCCAGCAGCTTAGCGAGGCTCAGCAATCAGCCCCAGCATTTT
CASSLARLSNQPQHF
>TRBJ2-5|.|few|TRBV20-1
TGCAGTGCACCGGACGTTAAAGAGACCCAGTACTTC
CSAPDVKETQYF
>TRBJ2-7|TRBD2|few|TRBV28
TGTGCCAGCAGTCCTATGGTGGGAGGGCCTTCCTACGAGCAGTACTTC
CASSPMVGGPSYEQYF
>TRBJ2-3|.|many|TRBV7-9
TGTGCCAGCAGTTTAGGGGGGGGGCCCACAGATACGCAGTATTTT
CASSLGGGPTDTQYF
>TRBJ2-5|.|many|TRBV12-3/TRBV12-4
TGTGCCAGAACCGAAGAGAGGGAGACCCAGTACTTC
CARTEERETQYF
>TRBJ2-3|TRBD2|.|TRBV3-1
TGTGCCAGCAGCCCCCGAGGACTAGGCCCAGATACGCAGTATTTT
CASSPRGLGPDTQYF
>TRBJ2-3|TRBD1|many|TRBV27
TGTGCCAGCAGTTTCCGGGACAGGGTCAACCCAATAGATACGCAGTATTTT
CASSFRDRVNPIDTQYF
>TRBJ1-1|.|few|TRBV7-9
TGTGCCAGCAGCTTAAGTGCCCCCTTAGAAGCTTTCTTT
CASSLSAPLEAFF
>TRBJ2-7|.|many|TRBV7-9
TGTGCCAGCAGCTTAGGCAGGAGCTCCTACGAGCAGTACTTC
CASSLGRSSYEQYF
>TRBJ1-3|.|.|TRBV28
TGTGCCAGCAGTGACTCCTTCAGGGGAAACATCATATATTTT
CASSDSFRGNIIYF
>TRBJ2-7|TRBD1|many|TRBV5-5
TGTGCCAGCAGCTTTCCGGGACAGGGGACAGACGAGCAGTACTTC
CASSFPGQGTDEQYF
>TRBJ1-5|.|.|TRBV30
TGTGCCTGGACAAAGGGCAGCCCGGGTCAGCCCCAGCATTTT
CAWTKGSPGQPQHF
>TRBJ1-5|.|.|TRBV20-1
TGCAGTGCTAGAGATCTGAGTGGGTGGGGCGCCTTGAGTCAGCCCCAGCATTTT
CSARDLSGWGALSQPQHF
>TRBJ1-1|TRBD1|.|TRBV15
TGTGCCACCAGCAGGGGACAGGGGGATACTGAAGCTTTCTTT
CATSRGQGDTEAFF
>TRBJ1-1|TRBD1|many|TRBV11-2
TGTGCCAGCCGCCCCTGGGACAGCGCAGAACCTAACACTGAAGCTTTCTTT
CASRPWDSAEPNTEAFF
>TRBJ2-7|.|.|TRBV13
TGTGTCAGCAGCTCAAAGGGCCGGACCTACGAGCAGTACTTC
CVSSSKGRTYEQYF
>TRBJ2-7|.|many|TRBV11-1
TGTGCCAGCAGCTCCTGGGACGGCCCCGAGCAGTACTTC
CASSSWDGPEQYF
>TRBJ2-1|TRBD1|many|TRBV11-2
TGTGCCAGCAGCTTAGGGCCCGGGACAGGGGATAACTTTTTTAACAATGAGCAGTTCTTC
CASSLGPGTGDNFFNNEQFF
>TRBJ2-3|.|many|TRBV4-1
TGCGCCAGCAGCCAAGTTTTTAGTGGTGCTAGCACAGATACGCAGTATTTT
CASSQVFSGASTDTQYF
>TRBJ1-6|.|.|TRBV2
TGTGCCAGCAGTGCTATGACAGAGAATAATTCACCCCTCCACTTT
CASSAMTENNSPLHF
>TRBJ2-5|.|.|TRBV29-1
TGCAGCGTTGGTGGGGGATGGGGAGAGACCCAGTACTTC
CSVGGGWGETQYF
>TRBJ1-1|.|.|TRBV27
TGTGCCAGCAGTTTATTGGGCGGGAGCACTGAAGCTTTCTTT
CASSLLGGSTEAFF
>TRBJ2-7|.|.|TRBV4-1
TGCGCCAGCAGCCAAGGGACACGGGACACCACCTACGAGCAGTACTTC
CASSQGTRDTTYEQYF
>TRBJ2-7|TRBD1|.|TRBV27
TGTGCCAGCGGACAGGGGGCGTTCTACGAGCAGTACTTC
CASGQGAFYEQYF
>TRBJ1-2|TRBD1|few|TRBV28
TGTGCCAGCAGTTTTACCGGGACAGGGGCTGACGGCTACACCTTC
CASSFTGTGADGYTF
>TRBJ2-2|.|.|TRBV20-1
TGCAGTGCTTGGGGGTCTACCGGGGAGCTGTTTTTT
CSAWGSTGELFF